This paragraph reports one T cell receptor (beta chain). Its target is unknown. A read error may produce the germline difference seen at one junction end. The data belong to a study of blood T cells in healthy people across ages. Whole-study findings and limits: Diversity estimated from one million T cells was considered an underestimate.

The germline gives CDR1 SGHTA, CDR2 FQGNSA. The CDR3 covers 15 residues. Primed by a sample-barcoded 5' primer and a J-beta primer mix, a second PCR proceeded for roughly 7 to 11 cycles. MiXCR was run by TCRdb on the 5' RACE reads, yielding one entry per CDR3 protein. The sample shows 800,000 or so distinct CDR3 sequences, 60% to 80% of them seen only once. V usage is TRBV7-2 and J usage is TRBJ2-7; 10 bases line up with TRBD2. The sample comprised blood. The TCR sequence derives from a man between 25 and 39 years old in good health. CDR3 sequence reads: CASSLTSGASYERYF. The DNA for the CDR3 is TGTGCCAGCAGCCTAACTAGCGGGGCCTCCTACGAGCGGTACTTC. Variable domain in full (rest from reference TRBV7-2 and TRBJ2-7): GAGVSQSPSNKVTEKGKDVELRCDPISGHTALYWYRQSLGQGLEFLIYFQGNSAPDKSGLPSDRFSAERTGGSVSTLTIQRTQQEDSAVYLCASSLTSGASYERYFGPGTRLTVT.